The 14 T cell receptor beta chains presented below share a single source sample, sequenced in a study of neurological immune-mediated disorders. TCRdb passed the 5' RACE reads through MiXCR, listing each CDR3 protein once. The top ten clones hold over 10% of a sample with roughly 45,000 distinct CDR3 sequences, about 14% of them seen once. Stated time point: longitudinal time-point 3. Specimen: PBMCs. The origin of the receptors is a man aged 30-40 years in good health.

The CDR3 here is CASSFGSGSVVQYF. The CDR3, as DNA: TGCGCCAGCAGCTTCGGTAGCGGGAGCGTCGTGCAGTACTTC. The rearrangement joins TRBV5-1 to TRBJ2-7; 9 bases agree with TRBD2. V gave up 2 bases and J gave up 9 bases; unmatched junction bases: 9. This CDR3 has 14 residues. Per the germline V gene, CDR1 is SGHRS and CDR2 is YFSETQ.

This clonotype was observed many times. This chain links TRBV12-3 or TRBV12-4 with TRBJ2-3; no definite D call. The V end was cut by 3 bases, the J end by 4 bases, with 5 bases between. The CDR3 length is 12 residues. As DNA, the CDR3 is TGTGCCAGCAGTTTGCCTTCAGATACGCAGTATTTT. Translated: CASSLPSDTQYF.

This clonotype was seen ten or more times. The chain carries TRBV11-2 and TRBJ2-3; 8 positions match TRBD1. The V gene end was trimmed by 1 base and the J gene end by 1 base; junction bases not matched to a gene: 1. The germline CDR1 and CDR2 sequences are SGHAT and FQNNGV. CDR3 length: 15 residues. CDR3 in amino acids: CASSLGTGRTDTQYF. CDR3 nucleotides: TGTGCCAGCAGCTTAGGGACAGGGCGCACAGATACGCAGTATTTT.

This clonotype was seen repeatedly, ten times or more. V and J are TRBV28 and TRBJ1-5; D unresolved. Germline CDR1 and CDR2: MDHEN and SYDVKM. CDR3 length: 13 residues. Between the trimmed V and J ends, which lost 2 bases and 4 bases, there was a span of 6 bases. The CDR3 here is CASSLPINQPQHF. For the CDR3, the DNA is TGTGCCAGCAGTTTACCGATTAATCAGCCCCAGCATTTT.

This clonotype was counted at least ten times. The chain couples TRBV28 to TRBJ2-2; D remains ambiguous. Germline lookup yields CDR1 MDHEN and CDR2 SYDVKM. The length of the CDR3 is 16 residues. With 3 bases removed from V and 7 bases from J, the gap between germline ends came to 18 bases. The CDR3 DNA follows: TGTGCCAGCAGTTTTCTAGACGGCCCTATGAACGGGGAGCTGTTTTTT. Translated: CASSFLDGPMNGELFF.

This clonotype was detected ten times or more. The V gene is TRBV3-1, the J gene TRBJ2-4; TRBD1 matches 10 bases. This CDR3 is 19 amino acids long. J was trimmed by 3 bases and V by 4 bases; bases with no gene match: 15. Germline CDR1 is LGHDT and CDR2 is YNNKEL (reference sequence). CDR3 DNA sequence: TGTGCCAGCAGCCGCCGGACAGGGGGTCCGTCGAGGGGCAAAAACATTCAGTACTTC. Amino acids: CASSRRTGGPSRGKNIQYF.

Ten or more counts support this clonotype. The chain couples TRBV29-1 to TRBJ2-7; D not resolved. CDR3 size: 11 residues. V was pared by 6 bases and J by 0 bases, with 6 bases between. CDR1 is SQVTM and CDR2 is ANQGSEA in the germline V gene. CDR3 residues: CSVQDSYEQYF. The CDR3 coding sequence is TGCAGCGTCCAAGACTCCTACGAGCAGTACTTC.

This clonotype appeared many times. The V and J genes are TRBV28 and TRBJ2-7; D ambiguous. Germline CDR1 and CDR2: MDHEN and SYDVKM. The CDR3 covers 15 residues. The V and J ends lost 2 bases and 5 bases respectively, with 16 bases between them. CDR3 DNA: TGTGCCAGCAGTTTAACGCCAGGAGAGGTTAACGAGCAGTACTTC. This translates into CASSLTPGEVNEQYF. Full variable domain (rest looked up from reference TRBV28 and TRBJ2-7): DVKVTQSSRYLVKRTGEKVFLECVQDMDHENMFWYRQDPGLGLRLIYFSYDVKMKEKGDIPEGYSVSREKKERFSLILESASTNQTSMYLCASSLTPGEVNEQYFGPGTRLTVT.

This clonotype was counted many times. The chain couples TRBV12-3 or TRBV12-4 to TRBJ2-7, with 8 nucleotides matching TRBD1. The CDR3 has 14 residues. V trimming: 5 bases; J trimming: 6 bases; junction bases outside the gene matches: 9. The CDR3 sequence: CASSTIGQGSEQYF. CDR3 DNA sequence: TGTGCCAGCAGTACTATCGGACAGGGTAGCGAGCAGTACTTC.

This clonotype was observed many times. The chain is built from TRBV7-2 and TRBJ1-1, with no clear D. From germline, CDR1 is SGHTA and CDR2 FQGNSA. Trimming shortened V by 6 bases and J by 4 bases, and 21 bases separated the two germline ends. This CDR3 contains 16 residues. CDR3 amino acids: CASSDDGVGFVTEAFF. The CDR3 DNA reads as TGTGCCAGCAGTGACGACGGGGTGGGATTTGTCACTGAAGCTTTCTTT. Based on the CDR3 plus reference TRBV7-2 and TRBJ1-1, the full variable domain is GAGVSQSPSNKVTEKGKDVELRCDPISGHTALYWYRQSLGQGLEFLIYFQGNSAPDKSGLPSDRFSAERTGGSVSTLTIQRTQQEDSAVYLCASSDDGVGFVTEAFFGQGTRLTVV.

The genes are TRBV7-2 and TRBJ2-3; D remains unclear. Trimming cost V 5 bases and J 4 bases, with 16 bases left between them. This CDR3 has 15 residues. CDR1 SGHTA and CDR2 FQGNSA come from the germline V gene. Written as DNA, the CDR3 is TGTGCCAGCAGCCAATCCGATCGTTCCTCAGATACGCAGTATTTT. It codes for CASSQSDRSSDTQYF.

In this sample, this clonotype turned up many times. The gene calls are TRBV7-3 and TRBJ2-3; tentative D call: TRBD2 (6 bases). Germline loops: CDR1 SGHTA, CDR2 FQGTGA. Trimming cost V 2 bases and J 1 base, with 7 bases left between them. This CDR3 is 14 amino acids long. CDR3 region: CASSLSGGTDTQYF. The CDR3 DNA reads TGTGCCAGCAGCTTATCGGGGGGCACAGATACGCAGTATTTT.

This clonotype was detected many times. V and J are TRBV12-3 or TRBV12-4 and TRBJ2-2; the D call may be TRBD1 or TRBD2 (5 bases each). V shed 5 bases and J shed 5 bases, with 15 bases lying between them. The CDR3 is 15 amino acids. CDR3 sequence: CASSLGGGATGELFF. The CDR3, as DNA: TGTGCCAGCAGTCTCGGTGGGGGAGCAACCGGGGAGCTGTTTTTT.

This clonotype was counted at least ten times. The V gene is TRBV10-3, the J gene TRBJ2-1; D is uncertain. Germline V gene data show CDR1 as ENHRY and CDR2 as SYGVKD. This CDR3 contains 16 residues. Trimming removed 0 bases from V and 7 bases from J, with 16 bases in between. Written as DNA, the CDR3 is TGTGCCATCAGTGAGTCGCGCTACGAGGAAGTAAATGAGCAGTTCTTC. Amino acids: CAISESRYEEVNEQFF.